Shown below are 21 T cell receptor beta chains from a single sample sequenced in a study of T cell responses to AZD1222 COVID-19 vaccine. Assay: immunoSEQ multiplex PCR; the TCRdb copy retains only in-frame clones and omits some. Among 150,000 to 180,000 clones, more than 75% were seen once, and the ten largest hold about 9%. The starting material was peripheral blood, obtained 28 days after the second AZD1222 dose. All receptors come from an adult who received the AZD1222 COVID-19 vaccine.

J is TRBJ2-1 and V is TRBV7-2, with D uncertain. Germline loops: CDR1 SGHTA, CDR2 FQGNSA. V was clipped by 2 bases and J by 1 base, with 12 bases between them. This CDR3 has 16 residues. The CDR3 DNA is TGTGCCAGCAGCTTATTTGGTCTAGGGTCCTACAATGAGCAGTTCTTC. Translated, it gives CASSLFGLGSYNEQFF.

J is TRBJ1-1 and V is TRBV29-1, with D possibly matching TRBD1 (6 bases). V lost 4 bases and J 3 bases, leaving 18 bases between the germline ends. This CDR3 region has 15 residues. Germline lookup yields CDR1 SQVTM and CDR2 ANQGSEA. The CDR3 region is CSVVGLQGMDTEAFF. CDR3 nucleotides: TGCAGCGTTGTAGGCCTACAGGGCATGGACACTGAAGCTTTCTTT.

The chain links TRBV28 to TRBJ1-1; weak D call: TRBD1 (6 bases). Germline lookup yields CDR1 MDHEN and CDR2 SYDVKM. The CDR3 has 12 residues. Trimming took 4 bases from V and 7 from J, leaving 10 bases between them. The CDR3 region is CASSSGHHEAFF. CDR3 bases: TGTGCCAGCAGTTCGGGACACCATGAAGCTTTCTTT. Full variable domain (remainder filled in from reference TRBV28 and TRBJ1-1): DVKVTQSSRYLVKRTGEKVFLECVQDMDHENMFWYRQDPGLGLRLIYFSYDVKMKEKGDIPEGYSVSREKKERFSLILESASTNQTSMYLCASSSGHHEAFFGQGTRLTVV.

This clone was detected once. CDR3 nucleotides: TGTGCCAGCAGCTGGGGCCTAGCGGGAGTCGAGCAGTACTTC. This codes for CASSWGLAGVEQYF. The chain is built from TRBV5-5 and TRBJ2-7; 10 bases line up with TRBD2. The CDR3 spans 14 residues. The V gene's germline CDR1 is SGHKS and CDR2 YYEKEE (reference sequence). V shed 3 bases, J shed 6 bases, and the junction held 6 bases outside the gene matches.

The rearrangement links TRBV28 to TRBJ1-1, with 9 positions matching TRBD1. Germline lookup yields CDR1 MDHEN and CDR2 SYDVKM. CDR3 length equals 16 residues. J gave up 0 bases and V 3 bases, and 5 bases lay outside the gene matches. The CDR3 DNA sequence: TGTGCCAGCAGTTTGGGGACAGGGATCATGAACACTGAAGCTTTCTTT. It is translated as CASSLGTGIMNTEAFF. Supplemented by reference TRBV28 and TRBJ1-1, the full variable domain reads DVKVTQSSRYLVKRTGEKVFLECVQDMDHENMFWYRQDPGLGLRLIYFSYDVKMKEKGDIPEGYSVSREKKERFSLILESASTNQTSMYLCASSLGTGIMNTEAFFGQGTRLTVV.

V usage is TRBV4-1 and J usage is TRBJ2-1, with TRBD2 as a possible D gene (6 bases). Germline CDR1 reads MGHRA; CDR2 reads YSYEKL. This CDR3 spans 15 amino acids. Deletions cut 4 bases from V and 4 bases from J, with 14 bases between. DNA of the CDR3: TGCGCCAGCAGCCGCGGAGGGTCAGAATACAATGAGCAGTTCTTC. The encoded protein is CASSRGGSEYNEQFF.

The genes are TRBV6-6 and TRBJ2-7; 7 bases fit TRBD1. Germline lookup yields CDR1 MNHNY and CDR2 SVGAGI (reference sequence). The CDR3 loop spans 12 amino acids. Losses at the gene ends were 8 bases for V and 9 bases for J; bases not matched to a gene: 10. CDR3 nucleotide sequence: TGTGCCAGCTATACAGGGGTTGGGGGGCAGTACTTC. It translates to CASYTGVGGQYF.

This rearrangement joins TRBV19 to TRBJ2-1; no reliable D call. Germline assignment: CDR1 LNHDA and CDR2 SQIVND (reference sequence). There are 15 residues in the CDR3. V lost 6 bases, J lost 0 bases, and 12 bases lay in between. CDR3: CASSRRSSSYNEQFF. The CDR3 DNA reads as TGTGCCAGTAGCCGCCGGTCTAGCTCCTACAATGAGCAGTTCTTC.

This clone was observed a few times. CDR3 loop: CASRLDYGTDTQYF. The CDR3 DNA follows: TGTGCCAGTAGACTAGACTATGGTACAGATACGCAGTATTTT. V usage is TRBV19 and J usage is TRBJ2-3; D perhaps matches TRBD2 (5 bases). Trimming cost V 6 bases and J 3 bases, with 13 bases left between them. The CDR3 loop spans 14 amino acids. Germline V gene data show CDR1 as LNHDA and CDR2 as SQIVND (reference sequence).

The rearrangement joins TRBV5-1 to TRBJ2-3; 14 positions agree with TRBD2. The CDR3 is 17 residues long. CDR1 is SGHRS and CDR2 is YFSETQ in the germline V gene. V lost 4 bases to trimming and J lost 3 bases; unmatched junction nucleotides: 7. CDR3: CASSVTSGRAQTDTQYF. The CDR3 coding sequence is TGCGCCAGCAGCGTGACTAGCGGGAGGGCCCAGACAGATACGCAGTATTTT.

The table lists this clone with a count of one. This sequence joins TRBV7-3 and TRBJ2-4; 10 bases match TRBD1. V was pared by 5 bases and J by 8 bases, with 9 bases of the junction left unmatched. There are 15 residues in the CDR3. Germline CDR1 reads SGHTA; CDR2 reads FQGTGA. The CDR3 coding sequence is TGTGCCAGCAGCCTAGACAGGGGGCCCCGGGACATTCAGTACTTC. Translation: CASSLDRGPRDIQYF.

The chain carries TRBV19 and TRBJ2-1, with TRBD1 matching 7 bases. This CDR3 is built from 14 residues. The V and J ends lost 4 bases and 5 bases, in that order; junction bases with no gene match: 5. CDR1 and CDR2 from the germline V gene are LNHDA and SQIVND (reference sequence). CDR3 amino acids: CASSTGDRDNEQFF. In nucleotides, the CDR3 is TGTGCCAGTAGTACCGGAGACAGGGACAATGAGCAGTTCTTC. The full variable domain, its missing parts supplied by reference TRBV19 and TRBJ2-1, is DGGITQSPKYLFRKEGQNVTLSCEQNLNHDAMYWYRQDPGQGLRLIYYSQIVNDFQKGDIAEGYSVSREKKESFPLTVTSAQKNPTAFYLCASSTGDRDNEQFFGPGTRLTVL.

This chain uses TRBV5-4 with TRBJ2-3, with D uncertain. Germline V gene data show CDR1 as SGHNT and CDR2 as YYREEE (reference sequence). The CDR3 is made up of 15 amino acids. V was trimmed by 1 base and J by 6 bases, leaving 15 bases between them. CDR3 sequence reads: CASSLTTTSGDTQYF. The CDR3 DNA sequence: TGTGCCAGCAGCTTGACCACCACTTCCGGCGATACGCAGTATTTT.

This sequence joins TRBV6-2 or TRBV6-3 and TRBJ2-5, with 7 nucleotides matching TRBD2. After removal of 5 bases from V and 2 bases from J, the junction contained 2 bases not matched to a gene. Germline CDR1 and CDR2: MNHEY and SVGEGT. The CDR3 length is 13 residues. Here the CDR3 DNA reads TGTGCCAGCAGTCTAGCGGTTCAAGAGACCCAGTACTTC. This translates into CASSLAVQETQYF.

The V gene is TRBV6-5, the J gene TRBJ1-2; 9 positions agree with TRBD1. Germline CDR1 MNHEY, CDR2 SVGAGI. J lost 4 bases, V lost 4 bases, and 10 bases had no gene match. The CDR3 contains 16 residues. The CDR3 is CASSSATRTGAYGYTF. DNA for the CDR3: TGTGCCAGCAGTTCGGCCACCCGGACAGGGGCCTATGGCTACACCTTC.

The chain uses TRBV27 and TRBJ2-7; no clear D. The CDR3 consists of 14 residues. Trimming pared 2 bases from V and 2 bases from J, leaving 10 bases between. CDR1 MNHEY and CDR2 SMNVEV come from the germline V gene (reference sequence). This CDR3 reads CASSLNGVAYEQYF. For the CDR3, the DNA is TGTGCCAGCAGTTTAAATGGGGTGGCCTACGAGCAGTACTTC.

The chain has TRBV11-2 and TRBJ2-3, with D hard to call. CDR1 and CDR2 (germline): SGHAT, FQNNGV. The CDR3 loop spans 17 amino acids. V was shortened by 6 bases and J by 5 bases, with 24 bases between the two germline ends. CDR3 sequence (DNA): TGTGCCAGCAGTGTCAGTTGGTCGTTGCTATCGGGAGATACGCAGTATTTT. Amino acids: CASSVSWSLLSGDTQYF.

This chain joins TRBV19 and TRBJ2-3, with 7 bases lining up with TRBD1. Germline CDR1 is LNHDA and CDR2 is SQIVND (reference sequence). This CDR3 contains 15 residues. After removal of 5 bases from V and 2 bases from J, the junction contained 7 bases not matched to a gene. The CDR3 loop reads CASSSRGSHTDTQYF. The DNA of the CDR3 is TGTGCCAGTAGTTCCAGGGGGAGCCACACAGATACGCAGTATTTT.

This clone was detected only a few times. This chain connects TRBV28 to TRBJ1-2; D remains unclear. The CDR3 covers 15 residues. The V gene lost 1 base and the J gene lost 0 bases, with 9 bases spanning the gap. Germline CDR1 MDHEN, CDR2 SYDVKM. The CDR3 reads CASSLSGRTNYGYTF. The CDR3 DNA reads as TGTGCCAGCAGTTTATCGGGCAGGACTAACTATGGCTACACCTTC.

CDR3 DNA sequence: TGTGCCAGCAGTTCTCACGACAGGGCTGGGACTGAAGCTTTCTTT. Translation gives CASSSHDRAGTEAFF. V and J are TRBV28 and TRBJ1-1; TRBD1 matches at 7 bases. CDR3 length equals 15 residues. Germline values: CDR1 MDHEN, CDR2 SYDVKM. V dropped 4 bases and J dropped 5; count of bases not matched to a gene: 10. The full variable domain, rest sourced from reference TRBV28 and TRBJ1-1, is DVKVTQSSRYLVKRTGEKVFLECVQDMDHENMFWYRQDPGLGLRLIYFSYDVKMKEKGDIPEGYSVSREKKERFSLILESASTNQTSMYLCASSSHDRAGTEAFFGQGTRLTVV.

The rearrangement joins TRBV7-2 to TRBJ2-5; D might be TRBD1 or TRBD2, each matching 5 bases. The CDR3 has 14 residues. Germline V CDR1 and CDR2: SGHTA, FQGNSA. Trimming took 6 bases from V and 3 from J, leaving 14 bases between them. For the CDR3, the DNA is TGTGCCAGCAGATTGAGTGGGACGGAAGAGACCCAGTACTTC. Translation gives CASRLSGTEETQYF.